This T cell receptor beta chain derives from a study of low-dose radiotherapy and immunotherapy resistance in tumors. In the study overall: Nivolumab was given to patients as a 240 mg flat dose every two weeks, and ipilimumab at 1 mg/kg every six weeks. Both were delivered intravenously. Patients received cyclophosphamide 200 mg/m2 intravenously every two weeks, the day before radiation-immunotherapy.

J lost 2 bases, V lost 5 bases, and 17 bases had no gene match. The germline V gene encodes CDR1 MNHGY and CDR2 SAAAGT. CDR3 length: 19 amino acids. TRAV- and TRBV-specific primers were used for first-strand cDNA, which covered alpha and beta chains. The PCR that amplified TCRs ran for roughly 20 cycles, relying on a constant-region primer and a V-primer adapter. Using its own MiXCR run on the reads, TCRdb lists one record per CDR3 protein. The data show around 60,000 distinct CDR3 sequences, about 25% seen once. Time point reported: after trial treatment. Noted treatment: LDRT plus nivolumab, ipilimumab, low-dose cyclophosphamide and aspirin (RACIN trial). Eligible patients bore advanced solid tumors devoid of tumor-infiltrating lymphocytes.

The sample here was PBMCs, taken after low-dose radiotherapy plus immunotherapy. The genes are TRBV6-8 and TRBJ2-3; 9 bases align to TRBD2. This TCR was sampled from a male donor with prostate cancer. CDR3 DNA: TGTGCCAGCAGTACCCAAGGTAGCGGGGGATCCACCTCCACAGATACGCAGTATTTT. Its protein product is CASSTQGSGGSTSTDTQYF.